These 26 T cell receptor beta chains originate from one sample sequenced in a study of blood T cell repertoires in COVID-19. Measured with immunoSEQ multiplex PCR; TCRdb has only the in-frame clones, and not every one. The sample holds roughly 260,000 clones; roughly 90% are singletons and the top ten take roughly 2%. Sequencing was performed on peripheral blood. All receptors derive from a woman aged 50 to 65 who had recovered from COVID-19.

J is TRBJ1-1 and V is TRBV6-2 or TRBV6-3; D is uncertain. V lost 2 bases, J lost 0 bases, and 19 bases lay in between. This CDR3 spans 18 amino acids. Germline-derived CDR1 and CDR2 are MNHEY and SVGEGT. CDR3: CASSYVYGGGRVNTEAFF. For the CDR3, the DNA is TGTGCCAGCAGTTACGTGTACGGCGGTGGGCGGGTGAACACTGAAGCTTTCTTT.

The J gene is TRBJ1-1, the V gene TRBV5-1; D unclear. Looked up from germline, CDR1 is SGHRS and CDR2 is YFSETQ. The CDR3 contains 14 residues. Trimming took off 4 bases at V and 1 base at J, with 11 bases between the two ends. The CDR3 DNA reads as TGCGCCAGCAGCGCCGCCGCGGGGAACACTGAAGCTTTCTTT. It encodes CASSAAAGNTEAFF.

The chain recombines TRBV29-1 with TRBJ2-5; 7 nucleotides agree with TRBD1. Per germline, CDR1 SQVTM and CDR2 ANQGSEA. With 6 bases clipped from V and 4 bases from J, the junction kept 8 bases outside the gene matches. The CDR3 runs to 13 residues. This CDR3 reads CSVHRPGGETQYF. The CDR3 nucleotides read TGCAGCGTCCATCGCCCAGGGGGAGAGACCCAGTACTTC.

The chain has TRBV4-2 and TRBJ1-1, with no clear D. The CDR3 sequence is 16 residues long. V gave up 0 bases and J gave up 3 bases, with 14 bases separating them. Germline CDR1 LGHNA, CDR2 YNFKEQ. CDR3 DNA: TGTGCCAGCAGCCAAGATCCGGCCCCGAGGGACACTGAAGCTTTCTTT. This gives the protein CASSQDPAPRDTEAFF.

The genes are TRBV2 and TRBJ2-7; tentative D call: TRBD2 (6 bases). V gave up 7 bases and J gave up 2 bases, with 21 bases separating them. The CDR3 consists of 16 residues. Germline CDR1 and CDR2: SNHLY and FYNNEI. The CDR3 DNA reads TGTGCCAGCAAAGCGGGCTGGGGTTTCCTTACCTACGAGCAGTACTTC. Its protein product is CASKAGWGFLTYEQYF.

The chain employs TRBV19 and TRBJ1-5; D gene ambiguous. The CDR3 contains 15 residues. V was shortened by 5 bases and J by 3 bases, with 14 bases between the two germline ends. Germline CDR1 and CDR2: LNHDA and SQIVND (reference sequence). The CDR3 DNA reads as TGTGCCAGTAGTCCCGCGGGGTCAGACAATCAGCCCCAGCATTTT. It translates to CASSPAGSDNQPQHF. The full variable domain, rest sourced from reference TRBV19 and TRBJ1-5, is DGGITQSPKYLFRKEGQNVTLSCEQNLNHDAMYWYRQDPGQGLRLIYYSQIVNDFQKGDIAEGYSVSREKKESFPLTVTSAQKNPTAFYLCASSPAGSDNQPQHFGDGTRLSIL.

The rearrangement links TRBV2 to TRBJ1-1; tentatively, D is TRBD1 (5 bases). Germline V gene lookup returns CDR1 SNHLY and CDR2 FYNNEI. Trimming removed 1 base from V and 3 bases from J, with 15 bases in between. The CDR3 extends over 16 amino acids. CDR3 loop: CASSEGGEGVDTEAFF. Here the CDR3 DNA reads TGTGCCAGCAGTGAAGGGGGGGAAGGGGTTGACACTGAAGCTTTCTTT.

This clone has a single count. The rearrangement joins TRBV5-1 to TRBJ2-1; 12 nucleotides match TRBD2. J was trimmed by 6 bases and V by 0 bases; bases with no gene match: 4. CDR3 length equals 16 residues. CDR1 and CDR2 from the germline V gene are SGHRS and YFSETQ. CDR3 protein: CASSLETSGSSNEQFF. Written as DNA, the CDR3 is TGCGCCAGCAGCTTGGAGACTAGCGGGAGCTCCAATGAGCAGTTCTTC.

This chain connects TRBV2 to TRBJ1-4, with unresolved D. V dropped 6 bases and J dropped 8 bases, with 10 bases sitting between them. The CDR3 is made up of 12 amino acids. Germline V gene sequence: CDR1 SNHLY, CDR2 FYNNEI. This CDR3 reads CASSQRGEKLFF. The CDR3 DNA sequence: TGTGCCAGCAGCCAGAGAGGAGAAAAACTGTTTTTT.

The chain combines TRBV2 with TRBJ2-1; D is undetermined. Germline V gene data show CDR1 as SNHLY and CDR2 as FYNNEI. With 5 bases removed from V and 3 bases from J, the gap between germline ends came to 14 bases. The CDR3 runs to 15 residues. The CDR3 bases are TGTGCCAGCAGTCTAAAGGTCCAGGTCTACAATGAGCAGTTCTTC. Translated: CASSLKVQVYNEQFF.

V gene TRBV5-8 combines with J gene TRBJ1-4, with 7 bases that match TRBD1. With V trimmed by 5 bases and J by 0 bases, 16 bases remained unmatched. The CDR3 has 19 amino acids. CDR1 is SGHTS and CDR2 is YDEGEE in the germline V gene. The CDR3 protein is CASSKIEPGQLATNEKLFF. As DNA, the CDR3 is TGTGCCAGCAGTAAAATCGAGCCGGGACAGCTAGCAACTAATGAAAAACTGTTTTTT. The whole variable domain, filled in from reference TRBV5-8 and TRBJ1-4, reads EAGVTQSPTHLIKTRGQQATLRCSPISGHTSVYWYQQALGLGLQFLLWYDEGEERNRGNFPPRFSGRQFPNYSSELNVNALELEDSALYLCASSKIEPGQLATNEKLFFGSGTQLSVL.

The chain uses TRBV9 and TRBJ2-3, with D perhaps matching TRBD1 (5 bases). The CDR3 is 13 amino acids. V lost 5 bases and J lost 4, with 11 bases in between. Germline-derived CDR1 and CDR2 are SGDLS and YYNGEE. The CDR3 DNA is TGTGCCAGCAGTCCAGGACACGCAGATACGCAGTATTTT. This gives the protein CASSPGHADTQYF.

This clone is a singleton in its sample. The rearrangement uses TRBV6-2 or TRBV6-3 and TRBJ2-3; TRBD2 matches 8 bases. V shed 2 bases, J shed 4 bases, and the junction held 5 bases outside the gene matches. This CDR3 comprises 15 residues. The V gene's germline CDR1 is MNHEY and CDR2 SVGEGT. Written as DNA, the CDR3 is TGTGCCAGCAGTTACGAGACCGGGAGGGCAGATACGCAGTATTTT. Amino acids: CASSYETGRADTQYF.

In its sample, this clone was seen a few times. The chain carries TRBV5-1 and TRBJ2-1; TRBD2 agrees at 7 bases. Losses at the gene ends were 0 bases for V and 9 bases for J; bases not matched to a gene: 9. The CDR3 sequence is 15 residues long. Germline CDR1 SGHRS, CDR2 YFSETQ. CDR3 in DNA: TGCGCCAGCAGCTTGGCTTCCCCGGGGGGTGGTGAGCAGTTCTTC. Protein: CASSLASPGGGEQFF.

The genes are TRBV7-8 and TRBJ1-2, with TRBD1 identical over 9 bases. CDR1 and CDR2 from the germline V gene are SGHVS and FQNEAQ. The CDR3 is 17 residues long. The J segment lost 3 bases and the V segment lost 5 bases, leaving 13 bases of the junction unmatched. CDR3 sequence: CASSGRNRGQHDYGYTF. CDR3 coding DNA: TGTGCCAGCAGCGGACGGAACAGGGGGCAGCATGACTATGGCTACACCTTC.

This clone occurred once. The chain joins TRBV7-2 to TRBJ1-2; possible D gene TRBD1, 6 bases. Germline V lookup: CDR1 SGHTA, CDR2 FQGNSA. The CDR3 contains 14 residues. Trimming took off 5 bases at V and 4 bases at J, with 14 bases between the two ends. The CDR3 DNA is TGTGCCAGCAGCCCCAACAGGGTCCCCTATGGCTACACCTTC. Its translation: CASSPNRVPYGYTF.

As regards this clone: Other DNA sequences of this sample code for an identical CDR3. The chain employs TRBV4-1 and TRBJ2-2; 8 bases align to TRBD1. Germline V gene data show CDR1 as MGHRA and CDR2 as YSYEKL. The CDR3 sequence is 14 residues long. The V segment lost 6 bases and the J segment 7 bases; nucleotides outside the gene matches: 7. The CDR3 sequence: CASSQQGAIGELFF. CDR3 DNA sequence: TGCGCCAGCAGTCAGCAGGGGGCGATCGGGGAGCTGTTTTTT.

The chain employs TRBV7-9 and TRBJ2-6; D is unresolved. V lost 5 bases, J lost 0 bases, and 11 bases lay in between. CDR1 is SEHNR and CDR2 is FQNEAQ in the germline V gene (reference sequence). The CDR3 is 16 residues long. Here the CDR3 DNA reads TGTGCCAGCAGCCCCCAGATTGGCTCTGGGGCCAACGTCCTGACTTTC. Protein sequence: CASSPQIGSGANVLTF.

V is TRBV5-6 and J is TRBJ1-4; D gene ambiguous. This CDR3 region has 15 residues. Germline CDR1 reads SGHDT; CDR2 reads YYEEEE. Trimming shortened V by 0 bases and J by 4 bases, and 10 bases separated the two germline ends. CDR3 protein: CASSLAGLNNEKLFF. The CDR3 region has the DNA TGTGCCAGCAGCTTGGCCGGGTTGAATAATGAAAAACTGTTTTTT.

The chain has TRBV5-1 and TRBJ1-4, with 9 bases fitting TRBD1. The V and J ends lost 2 bases and 6 bases, in that order; junction bases with no gene match: 11. Germline V lookup: CDR1 SGHRS, CDR2 YFSETQ. The CDR3 loop spans 17 amino acids. CDR3 sequence (DNA): TGCGCCAGCAGCTTCTCGACGGGTAGGGACAGGGATGAAAAACTGTTTTTT. It is translated as CASSFSTGRDRDEKLFF. The full variable domain, completed using reference TRBV5-1 and TRBJ1-4, is KAGVTQTPRYLIKTRGQQVTLSCSPISGHRSVSWYQQTPGQGLQFLFEYFSETQRNKGNFPGRFSGRQFSNSRSEMNVSTLELGDSALYLCASSFSTGRDRDEKLFFGSGTQLSVL.

V is TRBV7-3 and J is TRBJ2-1; 10 positions agree with TRBD1. After removal of 8 bases from V and 5 bases from J, the junction contained 9 bases not matched to a gene. Germline assignment: CDR1 SGHTA and CDR2 FQGTGA. The CDR3 spans 15 residues. CDR3 in amino acids: CASWDRGGSHNEQFF. In DNA, the CDR3 is TGTGCCAGCTGGGACAGGGGTGGATCTCACAATGAGCAGTTCTTC.

The chain couples TRBV4-2 to TRBJ2-6, with no clear D. Per the germline V gene, CDR1 is LGHNA and CDR2 is YNFKEQ. The CDR3 is 20 residues long. The V end lost 3 bases, the J end lost 0 bases, and 21 bases lay between the germline ends. As DNA, the CDR3 is TGTGCCAGCAGCCACCCCTCAGAGAGACTCCAGAGCTCTGGGGCCAACGTCCTGACTTTC. Protein product: CASSHPSERLQSSGANVLTF.

This chain joins TRBV28 and TRBJ2-5, with D uncertain. V gave up 3 bases and J gave up 2 bases, with 16 bases separating them. This CDR3 is 16 amino acids long. Germline CDR1 is MDHEN and CDR2 is SYDVKM. Here the CDR3 reads CASSFAPTAFQETQYF. As DNA, the CDR3 is TGTGCCAGCAGTTTTGCGCCCACAGCCTTTCAAGAGACCCAGTACTTC.

This sequence joins TRBV19 and TRBJ1-1, with TRBD1 as a possible D gene (5 bases). Germline CDR1 LNHDA, CDR2 SQIVND (reference sequence). Deletions cut 11 bases from V and 4 bases from J, with 17 bases between. This CDR3 is built from 13 residues. In DNA, the CDR3 is TGTGCCTCTCGGGCAGGGTGGTTCACTGAAGCTTTCTTT. It codes for CASRAGWFTEAFF.

The chain links TRBV15 to TRBJ2-7; the D gene is possibly TRBD1 (6 bases). This CDR3 has 15 amino acids. Germline values: CDR1 LNHNV, CDR2 YYDKDF (reference sequence). With 1 base removed from V and 4 bases from J, the gap between germline ends came to 14 bases. The CDR3 is CATSRGQGSRYEQYF. Here the CDR3 DNA reads TGTGCCACCAGCAGAGGCCAGGGGTCTAGGTACGAGCAGTACTTC. Using reference TRBV15 and TRBJ2-7 for the parts outside the CDR3, the full variable domain is DAMVIQNPRYQVTQFGKPVTLSCSQTLNHNVMYWYQQKSSQAPKLLFHYYDKDFNNEADTPDNFQSRRPNTSFCFLDIRSPGLGDTAMYLCATSRGQGSRYEQYFGPGTRLTVT.

The rearrangement links TRBV25-1 to TRBJ1-3; D uncertain. V lost 6 bases and J 3 bases, leaving 18 bases between the germline ends. This CDR3 is built from 16 residues. Germline-derived CDR1 and CDR2 are MGHDK and SYGVNS. The CDR3 sequence: CASRSNSLDGGNTIYF. CDR3 bases: TGTGCCAGCAGATCAAACAGCCTTGATGGTGGAAACACCATATATTTT.